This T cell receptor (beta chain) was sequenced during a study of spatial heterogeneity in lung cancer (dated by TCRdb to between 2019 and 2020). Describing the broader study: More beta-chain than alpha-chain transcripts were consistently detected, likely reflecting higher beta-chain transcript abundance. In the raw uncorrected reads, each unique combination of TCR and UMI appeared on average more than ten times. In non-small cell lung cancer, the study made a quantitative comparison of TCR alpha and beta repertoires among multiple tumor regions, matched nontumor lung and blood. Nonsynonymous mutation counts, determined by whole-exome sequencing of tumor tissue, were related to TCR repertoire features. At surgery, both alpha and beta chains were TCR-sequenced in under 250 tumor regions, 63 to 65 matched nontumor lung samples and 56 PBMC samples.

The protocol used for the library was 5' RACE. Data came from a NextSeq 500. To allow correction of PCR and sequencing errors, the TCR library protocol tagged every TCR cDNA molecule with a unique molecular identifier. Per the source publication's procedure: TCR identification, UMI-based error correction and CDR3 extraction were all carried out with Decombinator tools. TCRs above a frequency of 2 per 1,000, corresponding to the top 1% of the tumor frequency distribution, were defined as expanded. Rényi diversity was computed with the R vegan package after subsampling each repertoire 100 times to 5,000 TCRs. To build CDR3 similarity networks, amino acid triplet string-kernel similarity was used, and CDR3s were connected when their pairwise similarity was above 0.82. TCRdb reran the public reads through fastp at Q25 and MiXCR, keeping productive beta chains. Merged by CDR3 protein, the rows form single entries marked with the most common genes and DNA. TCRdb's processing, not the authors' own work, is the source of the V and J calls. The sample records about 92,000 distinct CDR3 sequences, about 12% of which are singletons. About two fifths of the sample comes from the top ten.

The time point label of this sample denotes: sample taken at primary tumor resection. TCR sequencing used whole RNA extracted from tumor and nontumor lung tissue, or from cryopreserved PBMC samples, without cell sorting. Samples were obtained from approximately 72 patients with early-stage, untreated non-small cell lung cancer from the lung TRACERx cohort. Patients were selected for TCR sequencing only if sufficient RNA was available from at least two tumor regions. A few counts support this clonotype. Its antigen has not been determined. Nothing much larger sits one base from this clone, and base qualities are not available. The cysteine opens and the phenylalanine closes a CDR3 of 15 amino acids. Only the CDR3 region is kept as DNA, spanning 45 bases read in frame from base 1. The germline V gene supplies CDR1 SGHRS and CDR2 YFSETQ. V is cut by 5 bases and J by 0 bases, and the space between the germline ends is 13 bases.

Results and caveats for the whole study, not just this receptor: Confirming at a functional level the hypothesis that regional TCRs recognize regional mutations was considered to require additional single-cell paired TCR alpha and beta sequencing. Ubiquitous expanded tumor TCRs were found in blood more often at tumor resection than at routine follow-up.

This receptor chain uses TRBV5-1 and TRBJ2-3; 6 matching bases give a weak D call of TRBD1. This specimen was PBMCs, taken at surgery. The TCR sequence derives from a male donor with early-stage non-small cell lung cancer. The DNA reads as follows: TGCGCCAGCAGAAGCACACAGGGCAGCACAGATACGCAGTATTTT. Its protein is CASRSTQGSTDTQYF.